The 31 T cell receptor beta chains given below trace back to one sample, sequenced in a study of PD-1 blockade in classical Hodgkin lymphoma. Measured with immunoSEQ multiplex PCR; TCRdb has only the in-frame clones, and not every one. The table includes about 44,000 clones, 55% to 80% detected once. Regarding time point: cycle 4 day 1 (C4D1), after around six weeks of nivolumab. All patients experienced relapse after autologous stem cell transplantation, and brentuximab vedotin exposure was variable. Sequenced here: peripheral blood mononuclear cells (PBMCs), sampled before the fourth cycle of nivolumab. These receptors all stem from a human donor with classical Hodgkin lymphoma.

This clone occurred a few times. The rearrangement joins TRBV4-3 to TRBJ1-6; D gene ambiguous. Germline CDR1 LGHNA, CDR2 YSLEER. Between the trimmed V and J ends, which lost 0 bases and 9 bases, there was a span of 6 bases. The CDR3 covers 13 residues. The CDR3 reads CASSQDWGSPLHF. CDR3 bases: TGCGCCAGCAGCCAAGATTGGGGTTCACCCCTCCACTTT.

In its sample, this clone was seen a few times. This chain links TRBV30 with TRBJ2-2; no reliable D call. This CDR3 comprises 13 residues. V was pared by 3 bases and J by 4 bases, with 9 bases between. Germline CDR1 is GTSNPN and CDR2 is SVGIG (reference sequence). DNA for the CDR3: TGTGCCTGGAGGCCTCGAATCACCGGGGAGCTGTTTTTT. It is translated as CAWRPRITGELFF.

CDR3 bases: TGTGCCAGCAGCGTACATGACAGGGCCGTCACTGAAGCTTTCTTT. This translates into CASSVHDRAVTEAFF. This chain connects TRBV6-6 to TRBJ1-1; 7 positions match TRBD1. The CDR3 has 15 amino acids. The J segment lost 4 bases and the V segment lost 6 bases, leaving 11 bases of the junction unmatched. Germline CDR1 is MNHNY and CDR2 is SVGAGI (reference sequence).

The chain combines TRBV19 with TRBJ1-2; 8 positions agree with TRBD1. With 8 bases clipped from V and 2 bases from J, the junction kept 10 bases outside the gene matches. The germline CDR1 and CDR2 sequences are LNHDA and SQIVND (reference sequence). The CDR3 is 15 amino acids. This chain's CDR3 is CASGGRQGKNYGYTF. The CDR3 coding sequence is TGTGCCAGTGGCGGAAGACAGGGGAAGAACTATGGCTACACCTTC.

The chain carries TRBV4-1 and TRBJ1-2, with 8 bases aligning to TRBD1. Germline assignment: CDR1 MGHRA and CDR2 YSYEKL. After removal of 0 bases from V and 8 bases from J, the junction contained 5 bases not matched to a gene. The CDR3 length is 14 residues. The CDR3 region has the DNA TGCGCCAGCAGCCAAGACCAGGGGGCGCAGGGCTACACCTTC. It translates to CASSQDQGAQGYTF.

As regards this clone: Distinct nucleotide sequences in the sample also encode this CDR3. The CDR3 DNA is TGTGCCAGCAGCGTAGGACTAGCGGGGGGCTACGAGCAGTACTTC. It codes for CASSVGLAGGYEQYF. This rearrangement joins TRBV9 to TRBJ2-7; 13 bases are shared with TRBD2. CDR1 and CDR2 (germline): SGDLS, YYNGEE. The CDR3 has 15 residues. The J segment lost 3 bases and the V segment lost 0 bases, leaving 0 bases of the junction unmatched. The full variable domain, completed using reference TRBV9 and TRBJ2-7, is DSGVTQTPKHLITATGQRVTLRCSPRSGDLSVYWYQQSLDQGLQFLIQYYNGEERAKGNILERFSAQQFPDLHSELNLSSLELGDSALYFCASSVGLAGGYEQYFGPGTRLTVT.

This clone was seen more than once but under ten times. The rearrangement joins TRBV5-1 to TRBJ1-3; no reliable D call. CDR1 and CDR2 from the germline V gene are SGHRS and YFSETQ. The V end was cut by 4 bases, the J end by 0 bases, with 11 bases between. The CDR3 is 15 amino acids. The CDR3 loop reads CASSLDVTSGNTIYF. DNA of the CDR3: TGCGCCAGCAGCCTGGACGTGACCTCTGGAAACACCATATATTTT.

The V and J genes are TRBV30 and TRBJ2-3; no firm D call. Per the germline V gene, CDR1 is GTSNPN and CDR2 is SVGIG (reference sequence). The ends were cut back, 2 bases at V and 1 base at J, with 4 bases in the middle. The CDR3 runs 12 residues. CDR3 nucleotide sequence: TGTGCCTGGAGTTATGGCACAGATACGCAGTATTTT. Translating it yields CAWSYGTDTQYF.

There are a few counts of this clone. The rearrangement uses TRBV5-8 and TRBJ1-5; the match to TRBD1 covers 7 bases. Per the germline V gene, CDR1 is SGHTS and CDR2 is YDEGEE. This CDR3 spans 15 amino acids. Germline trimming cut 4 bases from V and 7 bases from J; bases unmatched to any gene: 11. This CDR3 reads CASSDGDRSGQPQHF. In nucleotides, the CDR3 is TGTGCCAGCAGCGACGGGGACAGATCCGGCCAGCCCCAGCATTTT.

The V and J genes are TRBV28 and TRBJ2-1; TRBD2 matches at 8 bases. With V trimmed by 5 bases and J by 4 bases, 7 bases remained unmatched. This CDR3 contains 15 residues. Germline V CDR1 and CDR2: MDHEN, SYDVKM. CDR3 sequence: CASSTSGSGYNEQFF. The DNA of the CDR3 is TGTGCCAGCAGTACTAGCGGAAGTGGATACAATGAGCAGTTCTTC.

This sequence joins TRBV5-1 and TRBJ2-1; D remains ambiguous. Trimming cost V 0 bases and J 14 bases, with 21 bases left between them. The CDR3 runs to 15 residues. Germline CDR1 is SGHRS and CDR2 is YFSETQ. The CDR3 is CASSLDPSIGSSEFF. CDR3 DNA: TGCGCCAGCAGCTTGGACCCCAGCATCGGGTCTTCGGAGTTCTTC.

The genes are TRBV10-3 and TRBJ1-2; 7 positions match TRBD1. Trimming took 9 bases from V and 0 from J; bases not matched to a gene: 4. The CDR3 is 13 amino acids. The germline CDR1 and CDR2 sequences are ENHRY and SYGVKD. The CDR3 DNA is TGTGCCATTTCGACAGGGACTAACTATGGCTACACCTTC. This translates into CAISTGTNYGYTF.

V is TRBV19 and J is TRBJ2-3; 10 bases align to TRBD1. The ends lost 9 bases at V and 0 bases at J; junction bases unmatched: 9. The CDR3 sequence is 16 residues long. Germline loops: CDR1 LNHDA, CDR2 SQIVND (reference sequence). CDR3 nucleotide sequence: TGTGCCAGCAGGGACAGGGGCTACACCAGCACAGATACGCAGTATTTT. It specifies CASRDRGYTSTDTQYF.

J is TRBJ1-1 and V is TRBV11-3; no clear D. Per the germline V gene, CDR1 is SGHNT and CDR2 is YENEEA. V lost 0 bases, J lost 5 bases, and 7 bases lay in between. The CDR3 has 13 amino acids. CDR3 region: CASSLDLRTEAFF. CDR3 nucleotides: TGTGCCAGCAGCTTAGATCTCCGAACTGAAGCTTTCTTT. Drawing the rest from reference TRBV11-3 and TRBJ1-1, the complete variable domain is EAGVVQSPRYKIIEKKQPVAFWCNPISGHNTLYWYLQNLGQGPELLIRYENEEAVDDSQLPKDRFSAERLKGVDSTLKIQPAELGDSAVYLCASSLDLRTEAFFGQGTRLTVV.

CDR3 region: CASSWGQGNYEQYF. CDR3 DNA sequence: TGTGCCAGCAGCTGGGGACAGGGGAACTACGAGCAGTACTTC. The gene calls are TRBV11-2 and TRBJ2-7, with 10 bases fitting TRBD1. The CDR3 covers 14 residues. Germline CDR1 SGHAT, CDR2 FQNNGV. The V and J ends lost 4 bases and 3 bases, in that order; junction bases with no gene match: 3.

Concerning this clone itself: The same CDR3 also results from other DNA sequences found in this sample. The rearrangement joins TRBV28 to TRBJ1-2; the match to TRBD1 covers 7 bases. Per the germline V gene, CDR1 is MDHEN and CDR2 is SYDVKM. This CDR3 spans 14 amino acids. The V segment lost 6 bases and the J segment 2 bases; nucleotides outside the gene matches: 6. The DNA for the CDR3 is TGTGCCAGCAGCCTTCCACAGGGGAACTATGGCTACACCTTC. This gives the protein CASSLPQGNYGYTF.

The chain employs TRBV7-9 and TRBJ2-7; 14 positions agree with TRBD2. CDR3 size: 15 residues. Germline trimming cut 5 bases from V and 5 bases from J; bases unmatched to any gene: 5. Germline values: CDR1 SEHNR, CDR2 FQNEAQ (reference sequence). CDR3 in DNA: TGTGCCAGCAGCGACGGGACTAGCGGGAGAAACGAGCAGTACTTC. Residues: CASSDGTSGRNEQYF.

The genes are TRBV9 and TRBJ2-7, with 12 bases that match TRBD1. Germline trimming cut 0 bases from V and 0 bases from J; bases unmatched to any gene: 7. Germline V gene data show CDR1 as SGDLS and CDR2 as YYNGEE. The CDR3 is made up of 18 amino acids. The CDR3 DNA sequence: TGTGCCAGCAGCGTAGCTGGGACAGGGGGCCAGAGCTCCTACGAGCAGTACTTC. It translates to CASSVAGTGGQSSYEQYF.

The V gene is TRBV7-9, the J gene TRBJ2-3; D gene unclear. Germline lookup yields CDR1 SEHNR and CDR2 FQNEAQ (reference sequence). This CDR3 is 11 amino acids long. Trimming took off 8 bases at V and 2 bases at J, with 5 bases between the two ends. The DNA for the CDR3 is TGTGCCAGCCTGAACACAGATACGCAGTATTTT. This translates into CASLNTDTQYF.

The chain couples TRBV5-4 to TRBJ1-2; 12 positions agree with TRBD1. Germline CDR1 reads SGHNT; CDR2 reads YYREEE (reference sequence). V lost 4 bases and J lost 4; bases outside the gene matches: 5. The CDR3 totals 15 residues. CDR3 sequence (DNA): TGTGCCAGCAGCACCGGGACAGGGGGCATCTATGGCTACACCTTC. It translates to CASSTGTGGIYGYTF.

This clone has more than one count but fewer than ten. The chain carries TRBV11-2 and TRBJ2-7; D may be TRBD2 (5 bases). The V end was cut by 5 bases, the J end by 5 bases, with 16 bases between. The CDR3 runs 14 residues. Germline V gene sequence: CDR1 SGHAT, CDR2 FQNNGV. The CDR3 loop reads CASSPLLVGDEQYF. The CDR3 nucleotides are TGTGCCAGCAGCCCATTACTAGTGGGTGACGAGCAGTACTTC.

The count of this clone is one. This chain joins TRBV9 and TRBJ2-1; TRBD1 might be the D (6 bases). V dropped 4 bases and J dropped 8 bases, with 16 bases sitting between them. The CDR3 covers 14 residues. Germline values: CDR1 SGDLS, CDR2 YYNGEE. The CDR3, as DNA: TGTGCCAGCAGCACCAGGGGTTTTTCGGATGAGCAGTTCTTC. This encodes CASSTRGFSDEQFF.

This clone appeared many times. The rearrangement joins TRBV6-6 to TRBJ2-1, with 8 bases aligning to TRBD1. The V segment lost 10 bases and the J segment 7 bases; nucleotides outside the gene matches: 6. The CDR3 consists of 12 residues. CDR1 is MNHNY and CDR2 is SVGAGI in the germline V gene (reference sequence). The CDR3 region is CATQGAGNEQFF. CDR3 nucleotide sequence: TGTGCCACCCAGGGGGCTGGGAATGAGCAGTTCTTC.

J is TRBJ1-4 and V is TRBV25-1; D might be TRBD1 (6 bases). The length of the CDR3 is 15 residues. From germline, CDR1 is MGHDK and CDR2 SYGVNS. V lost 3 bases and J 7 bases, leaving 15 bases between the germline ends. As DNA, the CDR3 is TGTGCCAGCAGTGATGGGGGGGCGGGCGGTGAAAAACTGTTTTTT. It specifies CASSDGGAGGEKLFF.

This clone was seen more than once but under ten times. The chain recombines TRBV6-6 with TRBJ2-7; D remains ambiguous. The CDR3 is 13 amino acids. Germline V lookup: CDR1 MNHNY, CDR2 SVGAGI (reference sequence). Trimming took off 0 bases at V and 9 bases at J, with 12 bases between the two ends. CDR3 region: CASSYSGTPGQYF. CDR3 coding DNA: TGTGCCAGCAGTTACTCCGGAACCCCCGGGCAGTACTTC.

This rearrangement joins TRBV7-9 to TRBJ2-3, with D perhaps assigned TRBD1 or TRBD2 (5 bases each). The germline V gene encodes CDR1 SEHNR and CDR2 FQNEAQ (reference sequence). The CDR3 is made up of 14 amino acids. V was trimmed by 5 bases and J by 1 base, leaving 10 bases between them. The CDR3 coding sequence is TGTGCCAGCAGCCTCATGGGGGGCACAGATACGCAGTATTTT. Its protein is CASSLMGGTDTQYF.

This chain links TRBV10-3 with TRBJ2-5, with 9 bases aligning to TRBD1. Germline trimming cut 7 bases from V and 5 bases from J; bases unmatched to any gene: 8. The V gene's germline CDR1 is ENHRY and CDR2 SYGVKD. This CDR3 has 14 amino acids. CDR3 nucleotides: TGTGCCATCAACGCGGACAGGGGTGGGGAGACCCAGTACTTC. Translated, it gives CAINADRGGETQYF.

The rearrangement joins TRBV7-2 to TRBJ2-1, with D tentatively TRBD1 or TRBD2 (6 bases each). Germline CDR1 reads SGHTA; CDR2 reads FQGNSA. V lost 5 bases, J lost 1 base, and 12 bases lay in between. The CDR3 has 15 amino acids. The CDR3: CASSRGTPSYNEQFF. For the CDR3, the DNA is TGTGCCAGCAGCCGCGGGACACCTTCCTACAATGAGCAGTTCTTC.

The chain is built from TRBV6-5 and TRBJ2-7; TRBD2 matches at 7 bases. CDR3 size: 13 residues. CDR1 and CDR2 (germline): MNHEY, SVGAGI. Losses at the gene ends were 7 bases for V and 4 bases for J; bases not matched to a gene: 7. The CDR3 here is CASKRGRAYEQYF. The CDR3 bases are TGTGCCAGCAAGAGAGGGAGGGCATACGAGCAGTACTTC.

This clone was found a few times. The chain recombines TRBV7-9 with TRBJ1-1, with 7 bases matching TRBD1. The CDR3 extends over 14 amino acids. Germline V gives CDR1 SEHNR, CDR2 FQNEAQ (reference sequence). V was pared by 5 bases and J by 2 bases, with 5 bases of the junction left unmatched. The CDR3 DNA reads TGTGCCAGCAGCCCAGACAGGGATAACACTGAAGCTTTCTTT. Protein: CASSPDRDNTEAFF.

This clone was recorded a few times. The chain is built from TRBV7-3 and TRBJ2-6, with 7 bases fitting TRBD1. V trimming: 1 base; J trimming: 2 bases; junction bases outside the gene matches: 2. Germline V gene lookup returns CDR1 SGHTA and CDR2 FQGTGA. The CDR3 loop spans 16 amino acids. The CDR3 DNA is TGTGCCAGCAGCTTAAGGACAGGCCCTGGGGCCAACGTCCTGACTTTC. This codes for CASSLRTGPGANVLTF.